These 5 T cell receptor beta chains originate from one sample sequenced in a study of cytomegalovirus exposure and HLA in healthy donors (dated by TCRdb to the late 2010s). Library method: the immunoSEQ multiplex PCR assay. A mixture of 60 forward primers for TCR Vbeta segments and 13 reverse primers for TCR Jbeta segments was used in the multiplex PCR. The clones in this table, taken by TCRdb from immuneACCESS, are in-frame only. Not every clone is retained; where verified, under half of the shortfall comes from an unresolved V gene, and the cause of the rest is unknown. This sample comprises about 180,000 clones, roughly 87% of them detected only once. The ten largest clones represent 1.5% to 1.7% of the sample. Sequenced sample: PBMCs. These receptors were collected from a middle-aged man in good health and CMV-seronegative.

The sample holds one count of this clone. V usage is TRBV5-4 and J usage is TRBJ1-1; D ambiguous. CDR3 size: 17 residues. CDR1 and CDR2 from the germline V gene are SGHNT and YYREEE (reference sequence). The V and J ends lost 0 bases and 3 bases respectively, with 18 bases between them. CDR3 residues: CASSLDGLGGRDTEAFF. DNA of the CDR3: TGTGCCAGCAGCTTGGACGGCCTGGGAGGGAGGGACACTGAAGCTTTCTTT.

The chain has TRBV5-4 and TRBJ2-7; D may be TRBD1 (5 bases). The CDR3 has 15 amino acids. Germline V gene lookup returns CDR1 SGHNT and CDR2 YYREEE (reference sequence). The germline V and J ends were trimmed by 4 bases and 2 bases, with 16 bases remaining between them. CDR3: CASSQEFDSPYEQYF. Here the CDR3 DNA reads TGTGCCAGCAGCCAGGAGTTTGACAGTCCCTACGAGCAGTACTTC.

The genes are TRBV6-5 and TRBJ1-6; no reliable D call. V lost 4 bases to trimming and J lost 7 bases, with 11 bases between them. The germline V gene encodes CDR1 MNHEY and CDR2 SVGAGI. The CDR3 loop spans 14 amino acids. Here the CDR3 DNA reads TGTGCCAGCAGTTCCGGACTGAGGAATTCACCCCTCCACTTT. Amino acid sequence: CASSSGLRNSPLHF.

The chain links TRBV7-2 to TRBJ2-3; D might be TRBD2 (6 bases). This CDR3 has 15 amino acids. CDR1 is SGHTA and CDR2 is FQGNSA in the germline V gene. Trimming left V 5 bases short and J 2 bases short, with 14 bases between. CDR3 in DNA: TGTGCCAGCAGCCAAGAGGAGGGATACACAGATACGCAGTATTTT. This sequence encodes CASSQEEGYTDTQYF.

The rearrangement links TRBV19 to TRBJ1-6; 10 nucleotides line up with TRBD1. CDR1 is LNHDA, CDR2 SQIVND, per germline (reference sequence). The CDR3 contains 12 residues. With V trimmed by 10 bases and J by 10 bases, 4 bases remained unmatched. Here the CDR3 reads CATRTGGSPLHF. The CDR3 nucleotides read TGTGCCACTAGGACAGGGGGATCACCCCTCCACTTT.